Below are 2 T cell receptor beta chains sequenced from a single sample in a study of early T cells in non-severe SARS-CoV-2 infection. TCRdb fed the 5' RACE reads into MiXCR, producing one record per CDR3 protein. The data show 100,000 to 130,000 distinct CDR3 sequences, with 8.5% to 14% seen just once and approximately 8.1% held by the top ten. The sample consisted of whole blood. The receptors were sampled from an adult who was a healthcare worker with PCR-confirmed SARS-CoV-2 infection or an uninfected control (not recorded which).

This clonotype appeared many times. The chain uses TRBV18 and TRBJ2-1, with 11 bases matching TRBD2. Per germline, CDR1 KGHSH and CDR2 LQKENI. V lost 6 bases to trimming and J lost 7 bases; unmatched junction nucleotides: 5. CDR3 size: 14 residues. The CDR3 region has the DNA TGTGCCAGCTCCCTTGGACTAGCGGGTAATGAGCAGTTCTTC. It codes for CASSLGLAGNEQFF.

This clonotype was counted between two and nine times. The CDR3 coding sequence is TGTGCCAGCAGTCCTGATATCGCGACTAGGCGGTTCTTC. Translation gives CASSPDIATRRFF. The rearrangement uses TRBV6-2 or TRBV6-3 and TRBJ2-1; weak D call: TRBD2 (6 bases). V shed 5 bases and J shed 15 bases, with 20 bases lying between them. Germline V gene sequence: CDR1 MNHEY, CDR2 SVGEGT. The CDR3 extends over 13 amino acids.